Below, one T cell receptor beta chain is given with its context. The entry originates in a study of blood T cell repertoires in COVID-19. The CDR3 totals 14 residues. Germline values: CDR1 KGHSH, CDR2 LQKENI. The junction had 11 bases not matched to a gene; V was cut back by 4 bases and J by 10 bases. Some clones are missing from TCRdb's copy, which holds only in-frame ones; the method was immunoSEQ multiplex PCR. The sample yields 150,000 or so clones, around 85% seen once. Sequencing was performed on peripheral blood. The clonotype originates from a woman aged 60-75 years with acute or convalescent COVID-19. The rearrangement uses TRBV18 and TRBJ1-1; the match to TRBD1 covers 8 bases. The CDR3 loop is CASSQSQQGGRAFF. The CDR3 bases are TGTGCCAGCTCACAATCGCAACAGGGGGGTCGAGCTTTCTTT.